This TCR beta chain was recovered during a study of human CD8 memory T cell subsets. The authors made TCR beta libraries using UMI-labeled 5' RACE. From its re-call of the 5' RACE reads, TCRdb lists each CDR3 protein once, without DNA. This sample's table has 17,000 or so distinct CDR3 sequences. Germline CDR1 reads SEHNR; CDR2 reads FQNEAQ (reference sequence). This CDR3 has 16 amino acids. The specimen was CD8+ stem-like memory T cells (TSCM and TCM) sorted from PBMCs. Subset described: stem-like memory CD8 T cells (TSTEM), CCR7+ PD-1- TIGIT-. The TCR comes from a human donor in good health. The chain joins TRBV7-9 to TRBJ2-7. CDR3 protein: CASSLEASRFAYEQYF. Drawing the rest from reference TRBV7-9 and TRBJ2-7, the complete variable domain is DTGVSQNPRHKITKRGQNVTFRCDPISEHNRLYWYRQTLGQGPEFLTYFQNEAQLEKSRLLSDRFSAERPKGSFSTLEIQRTEQGDSAMYLCASSLEASRFAYEQYFGPGTRLTVT.